This T cell receptor beta chain was identified in a study of cytomegalovirus exposure and HLA in healthy donors (dated by TCRdb to about 2017). Some background on the complete study: A later analysis indicated that the roughly 120 validation repertoires were generated on the platform also employed for the roughly 720 repertoires of the first cohort. The aim of the study was to test whether cataloging public T cell receptors could identify signatures of past pathogen exposure. In addition to the first cohort of 666 subjects, a separate validation cohort of 120 different subjects was used. The study combined high-throughput TCR immunosequencing, statistical association of individual TCRs with disease status, and machine learning to predict cytomegalovirus infection status.

Points on this clone: What this receptor recognizes is not known. No much larger clone is present one base from it, and per-base qualities are unavailable.

The donors were included in the validation cohort of some 120 subjects, a group kept apart from the roughly 730-subject first cohort. V and J lose 5 bases and 7 bases, and a span of 8 bases separates them. The CDR3 runs 11 residues from the cysteine to the phenylalanine. Only the CDR3 DNA stays, 33 bases, in frame from base 1. The germline V gene (reference sequence) sets CDR1 to SEHNR and CDR2 to FQNEAQ. Overall study outcomes, separate from this receptor: In vitro tests confirmed that a few of the cytomegalovirus-associated TCR beta chains recognize cytomegalovirus antigens. Cytomegalovirus status was reported to be diagnosed by the classifier with high specificity and sensitivity in both the original and validation cohorts. Of the cluster scores, approximately 95% were above 0 in a later analysis, which found that TCRs clustered in the first cohort also tended to co-occur in the approximately 120 validation repertoires. A later analysis lacked HLA typing for the validation cohort, so it scored co-occurrence in that cohort across all 120 or so repertoires. In the study, around 160 TCR beta chains were listed as associated with cytomegalovirus. Across donors, most TCR sequences were observed very rarely, whereas some public TCRs were present in many individuals. According to the authors, the approach could potentially be generalized to other disease states and immunological phenotypes.

Library construction relied on the immunoSEQ multiplex PCR assay. Under the source paper's analysis protocol: To diagnose cytomegalovirus status from the catalog of TCR beta chain sequences, a statistical classification framework was built. In its TCRdb copy, this immuneACCESS table keeps in-frame sequences only and misses some clones. Where compared with another copy, unresolved V genes explain less than half of these, and the others have no known cause. The V and J calls and clone size are taken from that table; D and trimming were inferred from the DNA. In this sample the table shows some 170,000 clones, more than 75% of which occur a single time. In total, the top ten clones hold more than 1.2% of the sample.

The sample was PBMCs. This chain is built from TRBV7-9 and TRBJ1-1, with the D gene not clear enough to name. This sequence originates from a woman aged 30 to 39 in good health and CMV-seronegative. The CDR3 reads CASSTGFEAFF. The base sequence is TGTGCCAGCAGCACCGGGTTTGAAGCTTTCTTT.